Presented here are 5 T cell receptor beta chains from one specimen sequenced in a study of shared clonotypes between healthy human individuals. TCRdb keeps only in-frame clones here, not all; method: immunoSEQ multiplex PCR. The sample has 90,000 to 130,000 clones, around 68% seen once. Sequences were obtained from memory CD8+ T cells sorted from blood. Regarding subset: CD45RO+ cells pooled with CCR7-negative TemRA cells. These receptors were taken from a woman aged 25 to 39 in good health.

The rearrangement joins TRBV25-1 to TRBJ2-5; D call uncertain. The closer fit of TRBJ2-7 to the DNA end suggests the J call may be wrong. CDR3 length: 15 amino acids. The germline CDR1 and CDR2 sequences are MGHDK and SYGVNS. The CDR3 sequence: CASSELEAASNEQYF. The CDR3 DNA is TGTGCCAGCAGTGAATTGGAAGCCGCTTCAAACGAGCAGTACTTC.

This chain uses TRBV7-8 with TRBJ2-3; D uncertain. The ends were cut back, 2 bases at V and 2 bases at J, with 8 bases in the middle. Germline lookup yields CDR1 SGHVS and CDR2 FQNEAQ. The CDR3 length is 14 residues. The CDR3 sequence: CASSLRGLTDTQYF. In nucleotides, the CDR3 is TGTGCCAGCAGCTTACGAGGTCTCACAGATACGCAGTATTTT.

This CDR3 reads CAISAGNQETQYF. The CDR3 DNA reads TGTGCCATATCAGCGGGAAACCAAGAGACCCAGTACTTC. The V gene is TRBV10-3, the J gene TRBJ2-5, with 7 bases lining up with TRBD2. Trimming took 9 bases from V and 0 from J; bases not matched to a gene: 4. The CDR3 is made up of 13 amino acids. CDR1 ENHRY and CDR2 SYGVKD come from the germline V gene.

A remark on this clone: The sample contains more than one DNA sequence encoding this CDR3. The CDR3 loop is CASSYLGGETQYF. In nucleotides, the CDR3 is TGTGCCAGCAGTTACCTCGGAGGGGAGACCCAGTACTTC. The chain carries TRBV6-5 and TRBJ2-5, with a possible D match to TRBD2 (6 bases). CDR3 length equals 13 residues. Germline lookup yields CDR1 MNHEY and CDR2 SVGAGI. Trimming removed 2 bases from V and 5 bases from J, with 9 bases in between.

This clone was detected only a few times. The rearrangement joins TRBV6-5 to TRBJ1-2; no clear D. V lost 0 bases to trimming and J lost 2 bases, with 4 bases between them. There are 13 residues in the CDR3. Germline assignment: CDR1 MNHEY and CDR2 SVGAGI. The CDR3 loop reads CASSYSDNYGYTF. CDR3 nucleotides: TGTGCCAGCAGTTACTCGGACAACTATGGCTACACCTTC.